This is a list of T cell receptor beta chains from one sample in a study of T-cell reconstitution after alpha-beta-depleted transplantation in children. TCRdb recomputed calls from the PCR reads with MiXCR, one row per CDR3 protein. Of 400,000 to 550,000 distinct CDR3 sequences in the sample, about 11% are singletons; the top ten hold around 2%. The specimen comprised PBMCs, sampled before TCRalphabeta/CD19-depleted stem cell transplant. Receptors originate from a child aged 2 to 10 with inherited bone marrow failure, due to receive a stem cell transplant. The conserved cysteine and the conserved F or W are not part of the CDR3 here.

len | v_gene | CDR3aa
11 | TRBV3-1 | ASSQASGPEAF
14 | TRBV27 | ASSLTWDRGGNEQF
15 | TRBV9 | ASSVDVLGLAGGEQY
15 | TRBV28 | ASSGTSGSKKSDTQY
11 | TRBV12-3/TRBV12-4 | ASWGGLADTQY
12 | TRBV20-1 | SASPGTSGYEQY
11 | TRBV29-1 | SVRDGSYNEQF
11 | TRBV29-1 | SAPRGDGYGYT
15 | TRBV7-2 | ASSLVLAGGIQETQY
12 | TRBV27 | ASSLFSGSFEAF
15 | TRBV4-3 | ASSQLLAGEGAETQY
13 | TRBV20-1 | SAWVSGTPYNEQF
13 | TRBV5-5 | ASSLYRGAQETQY
13 | TRBV4-1 | ASSLDGTRSYEQY
13 | TRBV20-1 | SAYPPRGSGYEQY
14 | TRBV12-3/TRBV12-4 | ASSSKRGTSVYEQY
10 | TRBV29-1 | SVEGLPGELF
15 | TRBV7-9 | ASRPLQPETATGELF
12 | TRBV27 | ASSLTGVTSGYT
11 | TRBV20-1 | SARYSGGSEQY
11 | TRBV20-1 | SAGGDNYNEQF
10 | TRBV5-6 | ASSSAGNEQF
11 | TRBV19 | ASSIGTYNEQF
11 | TRBV28 | ASSSSGSYEQY
12 | TRBV5-8 | ASSLVSGDSPLH
13 | TRBV12-3/TRBV12-4 | ASTPGLANTGELF
13 | TRBV18 | ASSPTGLGTQPQH
12 | TRBV7-9 | ASALGGRPYEQY
14 | TRBV29-1 | SVEGTSGARDNEQF
17 | TRBV4-3 | ASSQDISLTSGSTETQY
17 | TRBV11-2 | ASSFGGLAGGPHYNEQF
11 | TRBV29-1 | SVDNAIRTEAF
11 | TRBV29-1 | SVDPRAVNEQF
13 | TRBV4-3 | ASSQVAGRLYEQY
13 | TRBV6-1 | ASSDWRQAGNTIY
14 | TRBV6-5 | ASSYYGRGGTDTQY
13 | TRBV20-1 | SARDPAGVGYEQY
14 | TRBV6-2/TRBV6-3 | ASSYPSGLAAEEQF
13 | TRBV20-1 | SAEGLAGEGWEQF
15 | TRBV20-1 | SARPRGEAGRYNEQF
14 | TRBV24-1 | ATSDFLRGSLDTQY
13 | TRBV7-2 | ASSLYQGRPYEQY
12 | TRBV27 | ASSLLGKWTEAF
15 | TRBV7-8 | ASSQGGTSRVADTQY